Sequencing of this TCR beta chain was carried out in a study of tumor-infiltrating lymphocytes in primary liver carcinoma (dated by TCRdb to between 2016 and 2019). Background on the whole study: Hepatocellular carcinoma (four) or combined HCC and intrahepatic cholangiocarcinoma (one) was present in the five patients, who were three men and two women aged 30 to 69 years. Agilent mRNA microarray profiling was performed on the 20 to 25 tumor region samples to relate TCRbeta repertoire diversity to the local molecular phenotype. High reproducibility was observed for the technical replicate repertoires, with mean shared-clone rates around 0.89 and correlation coefficients above 0.95. A total of 35 specimens from 5 patients, comprising about 25 tumor regions, 5 adjacent noncancerous liver tissues and 5 peripheral blood samples, were covered by TCRbeta repertoire sequencing. For each liver tumor, the study sampled five regions along with adjacent normal tissue and blood, and applied TCRbeta repertoire sequencing, expression microarrays and whole-exome sequencing. Samples yielded roughly 3.5 to 7.13 million productive TCRbeta reads; read depth did not differ significantly between tissue types. The five patients had tumors of stage T1-T3 N0M0, with maximum diameters ranging from roughly 4.2 to 10 cm. Study-wide conclusions, independent of this receptor: Only about 7-24% of top clones were present in all five regions of a tumor, suggesting spatial heterogeneity of tumor-infiltrating T cells. Comparison of CD4+ and CD8+ T cell repertoires was precluded by the use of bulk unsorted samples. Pairs of tumor regions showed greater repertoire overlap (mean roughly 36%) than tumor-adjacent pairs (roughly 17%) or tumor-blood pairs (roughly 15%), which is consistent with antigen-driven expansion. The top 250 clones made up a significantly larger repertoire fraction in tumors than in blood (p = 0.039). With just four to six patients in the study, the authors point out that the findings should be validated in a larger study. Only the TCR beta chain was sequenced, which likely underestimates true repertoire diversity because unpaired alpha chains were not captured.

Total RNA and DNA were co-extracted from roughly 20-30 mg of bulk tissue with the AllPrep DNA/RNA mini kit, without cell sorting. Surgical resection was performed in China between 2015 and 2016 on a few patients with histopathologically diagnosed primary liver carcinoma. At the time of sampling, the patients were treatment-naive and had chronic HBV infection. Five spatially separated regions were sampled from each tumor: the superior, inferior, left-lateral and right-lateral poles, plus the tumor centre. Histological examination found more than 90% viable tumor cells in every tumor sample. Each fresh piece of tumor and adjacent tissue was cut in two, with one half stored in RNAlater at -80 degrees C and the other half sent for histology. A constant-region primer and ProtoScript II reverse transcriptase were used to reverse-transcribe TCRbeta-specific cDNA from 500 ng total RNA. Construction of the TCRbeta libraries relied on three nested rounds of multiplex PCR, following a slightly modified ARM-PCR procedure. Each of the first two PCR rounds ran for approximately 11 cycles and used multiplex TRBV1-TRBV30 forward primers together with a Cbeta reverse primer. A final 25-cycle PCR with Deep VentR polymerase added sample barcodes and Illumina adapters. Before sequencing, amplicons between 200 and 500 bp were purified from gel using a QIAquick gel extraction kit. The TCRbeta amplicons were sequenced with 250-bp paired-end reads on an Illumina HiSeq 2500. The source study handled its data this way. Reads were quality-trimmed with Trimmomatic v0.33, and paired reads were merged with FLASH v1.2.11 to recover full CDR3 sequences. V, D and J germline segments were assigned to the rearranged TCRbeta sequences using MiGEC v1.2.1b. Clonotype statistics, along with Shannon-Wiener diversity indices, were calculated using VDJtools v1.0.0. Except for diversity analysis, only each sample's 250 most abundant clonotypes were used in subsequent analyses to reduce sampling bias. TCRdb's own reprocessing of the public reads used fastp at Q25 and MiXCR and kept productive beta chains. Records with the same CDR3 protein are collapsed into one entry carrying the most frequent genes and DNA. These V and J calls derive from TCRdb rather than the authors' analysis. The sample profile shows about 110,000 distinct CDR3 sequences; 55% to 65% of them were found once. Of the sample, 9.3% is held by the ten largest clones.

According to the germline V gene, CDR1 reads SQVTM and CDR2 reads ANQGSEA. Reading from cysteine to phenylalanine, the CDR3 counts 10 amino acids. Just CDR3 DNA is preserved here, 30 bases in frame from base 1. For this clonotype: Its antigen target is currently unknown. A read error may produce the germline difference seen at one junction end.

This TCR was sampled from a woman aged 60-75 years with primary liver carcinoma and hepatitis B virus infection. This chain joins TRBV29-1 to TRBJ2-7; no D gene is confidently identified. Sequencing was carried out using liver tumor tissue from sampling region 1. According to the study, the label for this sample's cell subset or site signals: tumor region T1, superior pole. The DNA sequence reads TGCAGCGTCAAGGAGTACGAGCAGCGCTTC. The encoded protein is CSVKEYEQRF.